Listed below are T cell receptor beta chains from one sample, sequenced in a study of blood T cells in healthy people across ages. Using its own MiXCR run on the 5' RACE reads, TCRdb lists one record per CDR3 protein. The sample lists more than 700,000 distinct CDR3 sequences, 46% occurring once. Sequencing was done on a sample of blood. The receptors were gathered from a man aged 80 or over in good health. The CDR3 runs from the conserved cysteine through the conserved F or W. Each record gives: J gene, V gene, clone size, D gene, CDR3 DNA, CDR3 protein. D genes are given only for firm matches. Rows may omit the clone size; those that give it use once, few, many or a size class.

J: TRBJ1-2; V: TRBV4-2; size: .; D: TRBD1; DNA: TGTGCCAGCAGCCAAGAGGACAGGGTCACAGGCTACACCTTC; CDR3: CASSQEDRVTGYTF
J: TRBJ2-7; V: TRBV5-1; size: .; D: TRBD2; DNA: TGCGCCAGCAGCTTGGAGGCTAGCGGGAGCTCCTACGAGCAGTACTTC; CDR3: CASSLEASGSSYEQYF
J: TRBJ2-7; V: TRBV30; size: .; D: TRBD2; DNA: TGTGCCTGGAGCGCAGCGGGGAGGATCTACGAGCAGTACTTC; CDR3: CAWSAAGRIYEQYF
J: TRBJ2-1; V: TRBV2; size: .; D: TRBD1; DNA: TGTGCCAGCAGTGTACAGGGGACCCCACTATCTAACAATGAGCAGTTCTTC; CDR3: CASSVQGTPLSNNEQFF
J: TRBJ1-5; V: TRBV6-5; size: few; D: .; DNA: TGTGCCAGCAGTTCGTCGGGGGGGAGCAATCAGCCCCAGCATTTT; CDR3: CASSSSGGSNQPQHF
J: TRBJ2-1; V: TRBV7-9; size: .; D: .; DNA: TGTGCCAGCAGCTTAGATCACAGGAGCTTCAATGAGCAGTTCTTC; CDR3: CASSLDHRSFNEQFF
J: TRBJ2-7; V: TRBV2; size: .; D: .; DNA: TGTGCCAGCAGTGTACAGGGAGGGTCCTACAATGAGCAGTACTTC; CDR3: CASSVQGGSYNEQYF
J: TRBJ2-1; V: TRBV4-2; size: .; D: .; DNA: TGTGCCAGCAGTCGAGCGGCCGAAACCTACAATGAGCAGTTCTTC; CDR3: CASSRAAETYNEQFF
J: TRBJ2-3; V: TRBV5-1; size: many; D: TRBD2; DNA: TGCGCCAGCAGCTGGGACCCAACATTACTAGCGGGAGGGAGCACAGATACGCAGTATTTT; CDR3: CASSWDPTLLAGGSTDTQYF
J: TRBJ1-2; V: TRBV7-2; size: many; D: TRBD1; DNA: TGTGCCAGCAGCCTCGGACAGGGGGCGACTGGCTACACCTTC; CDR3: CASSLGQGATGYTF
J: TRBJ2-7; V: TRBV6-1; size: .; D: TRBD2; DNA: TGTGCCAGCAGAGCTAGCGGGAGTAAAGTAGGGCAGTACTTC; CDR3: CASRASGSKVGQYF
J: TRBJ1-1; V: TRBV5-1; size: few; D: TRBD1; DNA: TGCGCCAGCAGCTTGGGTACAGGGGGCTTGGACACTGAAGCTTTCTTT; CDR3: CASSLGTGGLDTEAFF
J: TRBJ2-3; V: TRBV7-8; size: .; D: TRBD2; DNA: TGTGCCAGCAGCCCCGATATTAGGCGGCTAGCGGGAGCCCGAGGCACAGATACGCAGTATTTT; CDR3: CASSPDIRRLAGARGTDTQYF
J: TRBJ2-1; V: TRBV7-2; size: many; D: TRBD2; DNA: TGTGCCAGCAGCGTGGCTAGCGGGAGGTCCTACAATGAGCAGTTCTTC; CDR3: CASSVASGRSYNEQFF
J: TRBJ1-5; V: TRBV29-1; size: .; D: TRBD1; DNA: TGCAGCGCCGGGGACAGGGGCGATCAGCCCCAGCATTTT; CDR3: CSAGDRGDQPQHF
J: TRBJ2-5; V: TRBV5-1; size: few; D: .; DNA: TGCGCCAGCAGCTATGAGGACCGCCGGGGAGAGACCCAGTACTTC; CDR3: CASSYEDRRGETQYF
J: TRBJ2-1; V: TRBV20-1; size: few; D: .; DNA: TGCAGTGCTAGTTTTGGATCCAATGAGCAGTTCTTC; CDR3: CSASFGSNEQFF
J: TRBJ2-7; V: TRBV11-3; size: many; D: TRBD1; DNA: TGTGCCAGCAGCTCGGGACAGCACTACGAGCAGTACTTC; CDR3: CASSSGQHYEQYF
J: TRBJ2-7; V: TRBV27; size: .; D: .; DNA: TGTGCCAGCAGTTTCGTTTCGGACAGCTCCTACGAGCAGTACTTC; CDR3: CASSFVSDSSYEQYF
J: TRBJ2-5; V: TRBV7-2; size: few; D: TRBD2; DNA: TGTGCCAGCAGCGCGCAGAGCGGGAGGGCCGAAGAGACCCAGTACTTC; CDR3: CASSAQSGRAEETQYF
J: TRBJ2-1; V: TRBV9; size: .; D: .; DNA: TGTGCCAGCAGCGTAGACACCGGAAAACAGGCTGAGCAGTTCTTC; CDR3: CASSVDTGKQAEQFF
J: TRBJ2-1; V: TRBV28; size: few; D: TRBD2; DNA: TGTGCCAGCTCAAACCTAGCGGGAGATGAGCAGTTCTTC; CDR3: CASSNLAGDEQFF
J: TRBJ2-1; V: TRBV3-1; size: .; D: .; DNA: TGTGCCAGCAGCCAAGCCGGGAGAGGCAATGAGCAGTTCTTC; CDR3: CASSQAGRGNEQFF
J: TRBJ2-2; V: TRBV7-2; size: .; D: TRBD1; DNA: TGTGCCAGCAGACCAGGACAGGGGGGTTCCGGGGAGCTGTTTTTT; CDR3: CASRPGQGGSGELFF
J: TRBJ2-1; V: TRBV2; size: few; D: .; DNA: TGTGCCAGCAGACAGATTAGGCCCTACAATGAGCAGTTCTTC; CDR3: CASRQIRPYNEQFF
J: TRBJ2-5; V: TRBV25-1; size: .; D: .; DNA: TGTGCCAGCAGTGAATATGGTCAGTCCCAAGAGACCCAGTACTTC; CDR3: CASSEYGQSQETQYF
J: TRBJ2-7; V: TRBV5-6; size: .; D: .; DNA: TGTGCCAGCAGCTTGTTGCAACTAGCCCACCACGAGCAGTACTTC; CDR3: CASSLLQLAHHEQYF